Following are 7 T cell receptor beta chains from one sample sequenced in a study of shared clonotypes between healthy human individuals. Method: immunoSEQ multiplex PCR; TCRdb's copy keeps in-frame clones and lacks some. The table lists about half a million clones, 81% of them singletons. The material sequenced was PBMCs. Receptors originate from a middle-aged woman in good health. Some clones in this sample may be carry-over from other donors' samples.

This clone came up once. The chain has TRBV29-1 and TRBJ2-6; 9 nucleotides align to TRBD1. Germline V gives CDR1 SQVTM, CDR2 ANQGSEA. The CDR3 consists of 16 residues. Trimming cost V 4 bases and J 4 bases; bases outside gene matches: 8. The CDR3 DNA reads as TGCAGCGTTGCGGAACAGGGGGCGAAAGGGGCCAACGTCCTGACTTTC. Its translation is CSVAEQGAKGANVLTF.

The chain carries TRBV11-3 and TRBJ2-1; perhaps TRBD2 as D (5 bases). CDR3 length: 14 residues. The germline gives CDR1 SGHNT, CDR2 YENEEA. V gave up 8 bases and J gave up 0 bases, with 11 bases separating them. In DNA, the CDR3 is TGTGCCAGCTCTACAACTAGCTCCTACAATGAGCAGTTCTTC. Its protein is CASSTTSSYNEQFF. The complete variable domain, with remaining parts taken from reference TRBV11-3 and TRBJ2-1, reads EAGVVQSPRYKIIEKKQPVAFWCNPISGHNTLYWYLQNLGQGPELLIRYENEEAVDDSQLPKDRFSAERLKGVDSTLKIQPAELGDSAVYLCASSTTSSYNEQFFGPGTRLTVL.

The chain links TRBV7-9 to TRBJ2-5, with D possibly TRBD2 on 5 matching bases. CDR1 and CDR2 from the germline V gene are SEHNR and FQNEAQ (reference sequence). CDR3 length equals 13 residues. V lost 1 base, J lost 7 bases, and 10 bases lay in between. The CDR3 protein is CASSLEGLATQYF. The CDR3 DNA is TGTGCCAGCAGCTTAGAAGGGCTAGCGACCCAGTACTTC.

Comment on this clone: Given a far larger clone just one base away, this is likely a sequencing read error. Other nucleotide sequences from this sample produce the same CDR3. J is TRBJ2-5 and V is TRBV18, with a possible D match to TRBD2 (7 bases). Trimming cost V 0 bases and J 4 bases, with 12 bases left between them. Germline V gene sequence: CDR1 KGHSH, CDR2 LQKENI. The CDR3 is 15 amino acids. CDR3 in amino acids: CASSPPGGRRETQYF. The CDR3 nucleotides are TGTGCCAGCTCACCACCCGGGGGGCGCCGAGAGACCCAGTACTTC.

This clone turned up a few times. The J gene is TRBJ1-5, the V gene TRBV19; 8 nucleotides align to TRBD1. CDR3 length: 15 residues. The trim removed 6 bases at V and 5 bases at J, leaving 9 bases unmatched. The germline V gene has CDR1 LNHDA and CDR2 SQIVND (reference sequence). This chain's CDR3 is CASSPNRGSDQPQHF. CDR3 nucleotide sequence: TGTGCCAGTAGCCCGAACAGGGGGTCAGATCAGCCCCAGCATTTT. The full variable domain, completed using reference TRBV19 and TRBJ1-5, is DGGITQSPKYLFRKEGQNVTLSCEQNLNHDAMYWYRQDPGQGLRLIYYSQIVNDFQKGDIAEGYSVSREKKESFPLTVTSAQKNPTAFYLCASSPNRGSDQPQHFGDGTRLSIL.

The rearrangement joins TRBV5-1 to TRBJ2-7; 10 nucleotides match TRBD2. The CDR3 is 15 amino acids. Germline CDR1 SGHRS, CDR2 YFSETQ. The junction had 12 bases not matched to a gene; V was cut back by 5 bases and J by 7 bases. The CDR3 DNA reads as TGCGCCAGCAGAGATAGCGGGAGGAACCCGGGTGAGCAGTACTTC. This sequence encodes CASRDSGRNPGEQYF.

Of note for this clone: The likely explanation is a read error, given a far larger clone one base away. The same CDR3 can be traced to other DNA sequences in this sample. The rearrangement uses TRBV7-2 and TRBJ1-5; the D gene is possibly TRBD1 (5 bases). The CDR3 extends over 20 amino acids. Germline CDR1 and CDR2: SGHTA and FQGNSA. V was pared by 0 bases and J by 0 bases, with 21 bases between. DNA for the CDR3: TGTGCCAGCAGCTTAGCCTCCGGGCAGGGTGGTAGGTTTAGCAATCAGCCCCAGCATTTT. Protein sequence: CASSLASGQGGRFSNQPQHF.